The 26 T cell receptor beta chains given below trace back to one sample, sequenced in a study of blood T cell repertoires in COVID-19. Measured with immunoSEQ multiplex PCR; TCRdb has only the in-frame clones, and not every one. The sample has tens of thousands of clones, more than 75% seen once; the top ten hold 7% to 9%. Specimen: peripheral blood. Receptors originate from a man older than 75 with active or convalescent COVID-19.

J is TRBJ1-5 and V is TRBV5-5; unclear D gene. CDR1 SGHKS and CDR2 YYEKEE come from the germline V gene (reference sequence). The ends were cut back, 0 bases at V and 6 bases at J, with 10 bases in the middle. There are 14 residues in the CDR3. The CDR3 reads CASSLDTGSQPQHF. The CDR3 nucleotides are TGTGCCAGCAGCTTGGACACGGGTTCTCAGCCCCAGCATTTT. The complete variable domain, with remaining parts taken from reference TRBV5-5 and TRBJ1-5, reads DAGVTQSPTHLIKTRGQQVTLRCSPISGHKSVSWYQQVLGQGPQFIFQYYEKEERGRGNFPDRFSARQFPNYSSELNVNALLLGDSALYLCASSLDTGSQPQHFGDGTRLSIL.

The chain uses TRBV15 and TRBJ1-2, with 7 nucleotides matching TRBD1. With 3 bases clipped from V and 4 bases from J, the junction kept 2 bases outside the gene matches. This CDR3 contains 13 residues. CDR1 is LNHNV, CDR2 YYDKDF, per germline (reference sequence). The CDR3 DNA reads as TGTGCCACCAGCAGCGACAGGGTCTATGGCTACACCTTC. It codes for CATSSDRVYGYTF.

The chain uses TRBV4-1 and TRBJ2-6, with D perhaps TRBD1 (6 bases). Trimming shortened V by 1 base and J by 4 bases, and 14 bases separated the two germline ends. The CDR3 covers 17 residues. Germline CDR1 reads MGHRA; CDR2 reads YSYEKL. The CDR3 DNA reads as TGCGCCAGCAGCCAAGCTTTTACAGGGACCGGGGCCAACGTCCTGACTTTC. Amino acid sequence: CASSQAFTGTGANVLTF.

The rearrangement joins TRBV5-1 to TRBJ2-2; 8 positions agree with TRBD2. Germline V gives CDR1 SGHRS, CDR2 YFSETQ. V gave up 2 bases and J gave up 1 base; unmatched junction bases: 10. The CDR3 totals 18 residues. DNA for the CDR3: TGCGCCAGCAGCTTAAATGGCCCTCTAGCGGGGAACACCGGGGAGCTGTTTTTT. This codes for CASSLNGPLAGNTGELFF. Variable domain in full (rest from reference TRBV5-1 and TRBJ2-2): KAGVTQTPRYLIKTRGQQVTLSCSPISGHRSVSWYQQTPGQGLQFLFEYFSETQRNKGNFPGRFSGRQFSNSRSEMNVSTLELGDSALYLCASSLNGPLAGNTGELFFGEGSRLTVL.

This clone occurred once. This chain links TRBV19 with TRBJ1-2; possible D gene TRBD1, 6 bases. The length of the CDR3 is 11 residues. With 6 bases removed from V and 6 bases from J, the gap between germline ends came to 8 bases. CDR1 LNHDA and CDR2 SQIVND come from the germline V gene (reference sequence). The CDR3 nucleotides are TGTGCCAGTAGGGGGGCGCATGGCTACACCTTC. Encoded protein: CASRGAHGYTF.

The rearrangement links TRBV11-2 to TRBJ2-5; D is uncertain. The CDR3 extends over 11 amino acids. Germline-derived CDR1 and CDR2 are SGHAT and FQNNGV. V lost 5 bases, J lost 7 bases, and 8 bases lay in between. The CDR3 bases are TGTGCCAGCAGCCCGCGGTGGACCCAGTACTTC. It encodes CASSPRWTQYF.

This chain joins TRBV19 and TRBJ1-6; 10 bases map to TRBD1. V dropped 9 bases and J dropped 10; count of bases not matched to a gene: 12. The CDR3 is 15 amino acids. Germline V CDR1 and CDR2: LNHDA, SQIVND (reference sequence). As DNA, the CDR3 is TGTGCCAGCAATACCGGGACAGGGGATGGGTCACCCCTCCACTTT. Translation: CASNTGTGDGSPLHF.

V usage is TRBV10-3 and J usage is TRBJ1-2; tentative D call: TRBD1 (5 bases). This CDR3 has 16 amino acids. Trimming stripped 0 bases from V and 0 bases from J, with 11 bases between. The germline V gene encodes CDR1 ENHRY and CDR2 SYGVKD. The chain's CDR3 is CAISESATRANYGYTF. The CDR3, as DNA: TGTGCCATCAGTGAGTCGGCGACCAGGGCTAACTATGGCTACACCTTC.

This clone was observed a handful of times. The V gene is TRBV7-9, the J gene TRBJ1-6; D is uncertain. Deletions cut 1 base from V and 14 bases from J, with 12 bases between. Germline lookup yields CDR1 SEHNR and CDR2 FQNEAQ (reference sequence). The CDR3 loop spans 13 amino acids. CDR3 bases: TGTGCCAGCAGCTTAGGTGGCCTGAGGGCCCTCCACTTT. Protein product: CASSLGGLRALHF.

The CDR3 loop reads CASSLDRSAVNEQFF. In DNA form, the CDR3 reads TGTGCCAGCAGCTTGGACAGATCGGCTGTGAATGAGCAGTTCTTC. The rearrangement joins TRBV7-9 to TRBJ2-1, with a tentative D call TRBD1 (6 bases). This CDR3 has 15 residues. V lost 3 bases, J lost 7 bases, and 16 bases lay in between. Germline CDR1 and CDR2: SEHNR and FQNEAQ (reference sequence).

This rearrangement joins TRBV4-1 to TRBJ2-7; 7 nucleotides agree with TRBD1. CDR3 length: 17 residues. V was pared by 1 base and J by 6 bases, with 15 bases of the junction left unmatched. CDR1 and CDR2 (germline): MGHRA, YSYEKL. DNA for the CDR3: TGCGCCAGCAGCCAAGGTGCAGAGACAGGGTCTCTTCGCGAGCAGTACGTC. Its protein product is CASSQGAETGSLREQYV.

V usage is TRBV6-5 and J usage is TRBJ2-2, with 7 nucleotides matching TRBD1. J was trimmed by 5 bases and V by 5 bases; bases with no gene match: 5. The CDR3 spans 14 residues. CDR1 is MNHEY and CDR2 is SVGAGI in the germline V gene. The CDR3 loop is CASSTTQGTGELFF. Here the CDR3 DNA reads TGTGCCAGCAGTACGACACAGGGGACCGGGGAGCTGTTTTTT.

The rearrangement joins TRBV5-1 to TRBJ2-3; 9 positions agree with TRBD2. The CDR3 covers 17 residues. Germline CDR1 reads SGHRS; CDR2 reads YFSETQ. Unmatched junction bases numbered 9, after V lost 1 base and J lost 3 bases. The CDR3 bases are TGCGCCAGCAGCTTGTTGGGGCTAGCGGGGAAGACAGATACGCAGTATTTT. This codes for CASSLLGLAGKTDTQYF.

This sequence joins TRBV7-9 and TRBJ1-1; 7 bases align to TRBD1. The V gene's germline CDR1 is SEHNR and CDR2 FQNEAQ (reference sequence). The CDR3 is made up of 14 amino acids. With V trimmed by 5 bases and J by 6 bases, 9 bases remained unmatched. CDR3 protein: CASSVYPGTAEAFF. CDR3 bases: TGTGCCAGCAGCGTCTATCCCGGGACAGCTGAAGCTTTCTTT.

V gene TRBV15 combines with J gene TRBJ1-1, with 7 bases matching TRBD1. Germline V lookup: CDR1 LNHNV, CDR2 YYDKDF (reference sequence). There are 17 residues in the CDR3. Unmatched junction bases numbered 13, after V lost 5 bases and J lost 1 base. CDR3 sequence reads: CATSGNWAGGTNTEAFF. For the CDR3, the DNA is TGTGCCACCAGCGGGAACTGGGCAGGGGGGACGAACACTGAAGCTTTCTTT.

The chain joins TRBV19 to TRBJ1-2, with D unresolved. Trimming removed 1 base from V and 2 bases from J, with 14 bases in between. This CDR3 contains 16 residues. Germline V gives CDR1 LNHDA, CDR2 SQIVND (reference sequence). CDR3 sequence reads: CASSIGSAQFNYGYTF. CDR3 bases: TGTGCCAGTAGTATAGGGTCGGCACAGTTCAACTATGGCTACACCTTC.

The chain couples TRBV24-1 to TRBJ2-2; 7 bases line up with TRBD1. Per germline, CDR1 KGHDR and CDR2 SFDVKD. V trimming: 3 bases; J trimming: 5 bases; junction bases outside the gene matches: 11. CDR3 length equals 17 residues. Here the CDR3 reads CATSDPTYDRATGELFF. The CDR3 DNA reads as TGTGCCACCAGTGATCCGACTTACGACAGGGCGACCGGGGAGCTGTTTTTT.

The chain joins TRBV5-1 to TRBJ1-4; no clear D gene. Germline assignment: CDR1 SGHRS and CDR2 YFSETQ. The CDR3 extends over 15 amino acids. Between the trimmed V and J ends, which lost 3 bases and 2 bases, there was a span of 11 bases. The CDR3 region is CASSSTGSTNEKLFF. CDR3 DNA: TGCGCCAGCAGCTCGACGGGGAGCACTAATGAAAAACTGTTTTTT.

The chain employs TRBV5-1 and TRBJ2-5; tentative D call: TRBD2 (5 bases). CDR1 and CDR2 (germline): SGHRS, YFSETQ. Trimming removed 7 bases at V and 5 bases at J, with 18 bases between. The length of the CDR3 is 14 residues. CDR3 in amino acids: CASADRGLLETQYF. In DNA, the CDR3 is TGCGCCAGCGCCGATCGGGGTCTCCTGGAGACCCAGTACTTC.

This chain connects TRBV7-2 to TRBJ2-1, with D hard to call. The ends were cut back, 1 base at V and 4 bases at J, with 11 bases in the middle. Germline-derived CDR1 and CDR2 are SGHTA and FQGNSA. The CDR3 consists of 15 residues. Here the CDR3 DNA reads TGTGCCAGCAGCTTAGTGAGCTTGTTGTACAATGAGCAGTTCTTC. This encodes CASSLVSLLYNEQFF.

In its sample, this clone was seen a few times. The chain is built from TRBV2 and TRBJ1-5; D remains unclear. V lost 5 bases, J lost 1 base, and 6 bases lay in between. This CDR3 is 13 amino acids long. Germline V gene data show CDR1 as SNHLY and CDR2 as FYNNEI. This CDR3 reads CASSRYSNQPQHF. Written as DNA, the CDR3 is TGTGCCAGCAGTCGGTACAGCAATCAGCCCCAGCATTTT.

Comments on this clone: One end of the junction is discordant with germline, which a read error may explain. The V call is TRBV5-1, the J call TRBJ2-2; D is possibly TRBD2 (6 bases). The V gene's germline CDR1 is SGHRS and CDR2 YFSETQ. This CDR3 spans 16 amino acids. CDR3 protein: CASRFLLPQNTGGLFF. CDR3 coding DNA: TGCGCCAGCAGGTTTCTACTTCCCCAGAACACCGGGGGGCTGTTTTTT.

This clone has just a few counts. This rearrangement joins TRBV2 to TRBJ1-6; no firm D call. Germline V gives CDR1 SNHLY, CDR2 FYNNEI. V was cut by 8 bases and J by 9 bases, with 14 bases left in between. This CDR3 is 13 amino acids long. CDR3 coding DNA: TGTGCCAGCGGCGGCAGTGGAGGTTCACCCCTCCACTTT. Translating gives CASGGSGGSPLHF.

This sequence joins TRBV27 and TRBJ2-1, with 11 bases identical to TRBD2. CDR1 is MNHEY and CDR2 is SMNVEV in the germline V gene (reference sequence). The CDR3 runs 14 residues. The ends lost 10 bases at V and 1 base at J; junction bases unmatched: 3. The CDR3: CATTSGRSYNEQFF. The CDR3 DNA sequence: TGTGCCACCACTAGCGGGAGATCCTACAATGAGCAGTTCTTC.

This rearrangement joins TRBV18 to TRBJ2-7, with 9 positions matching TRBD1. Unmatched junction bases numbered 7, after V lost 4 bases and J lost 6 bases. Germline V gene data show CDR1 as KGHSH and CDR2 as LQKENI. The CDR3 loop spans 14 amino acids. CDR3 sequence reads: CASSLGTGRGEQYV. The DNA for the CDR3 is TGTGCCAGCTCACTCGGGACAGGGCGGGGCGAGCAGTACGTC.

A single count supports this clone. The rearrangement uses TRBV6-8 and TRBJ2-3; the match to TRBD2 covers 7 bases. V lost 5 bases, J lost 1 base, and 3 bases stayed unmatched. CDR1 is MNHGY and CDR2 is SAAAGT in the germline V gene. The CDR3 totals 14 residues. CDR3 DNA: TGTGCCAGCAGTGGTGGGAGGGGCACAGATACGCAGTATTTT. Its protein is CASSGGRGTDTQYF.